In its sample, the clone carrying this T cell receptor beta chain was seen many times. These data come from a study of T cells in Graves' hyperthyroidism and ophthalmopathy. The overall study: The blood sample was taken at first diagnosis, before treatment began.

Germline CDR1 is LGHDT and CDR2 is YNNKEL (reference sequence). The CDR3 is made up of 16 amino acids. After removal of 1 base from V and 0 bases from J, the junction contained 6 bases not matched to a gene. The TCR beta CDR3 regions underwent amplification using RNA transcripts as the source. The HTBI primer set drove a first-round RT-PCR of the TCR CDR3. MiXCR, applied by TCRdb to the multiplex PCR reads, yields one record per CDR3 protein. Here the sample spans roughly 330,000 distinct CDR3 sequences, roughly 15% being singletons. The sample taken for sequencing was blood. This rearrangement joins TRBV3-1 to TRBJ2-7; 7 positions match TRBD1. This clonotype was sampled from a man aged 25-40 years with Graves' hyperthyroidism. Written as DNA, the CDR3 is TGTGCCAGCAGCCAAGGAAAGACAGGGAGCTCCTACGAGCAGTACTTC. It is translated as CASSQGKTGSSYEQYF.